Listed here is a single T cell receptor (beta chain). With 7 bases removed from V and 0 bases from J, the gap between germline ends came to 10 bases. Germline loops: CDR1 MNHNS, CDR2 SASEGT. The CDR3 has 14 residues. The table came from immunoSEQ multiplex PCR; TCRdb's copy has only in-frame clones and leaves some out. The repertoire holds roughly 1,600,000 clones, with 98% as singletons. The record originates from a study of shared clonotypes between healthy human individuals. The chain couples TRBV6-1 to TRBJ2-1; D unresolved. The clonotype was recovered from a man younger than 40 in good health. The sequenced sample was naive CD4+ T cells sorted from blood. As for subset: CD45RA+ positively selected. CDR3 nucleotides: TGTGCCAGCACCCATTTGCCCTCCTACAATGAGCAGTTCTTC. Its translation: CASTHLPSYNEQFF.